The rows below give T cell receptor beta chains drawn from one sample of a study of T-cell memory formation after mild COVID-19. TCRdb fed the 5' RACE reads into MiXCR, producing one record per CDR3 protein. The data hold 470,000 or so distinct CDR3 sequences, with roughly 18% observed a single time. Sequences were obtained from PBMCs or a T cell subset sorted from them (not recorded which). The receptors stem from an adult woman who had mild COVID-19 (a few samples of this study predate the infection). Cell type and time point are not known. Both conserved end residues are part of each CDR3. D genes are given only for firm matches. Expanded clones are given a class, and other clones once, few, many or no size at all.

v_call,clone_size,d_call,j_call,cdr3_nt,cdr3_aa
TRBV3-1,.,.,TRBJ2-7,TGTGCCAGCAGCCCTCCGACATGGGCCTACGAGCAGTACTTC,CASSPPTWAYEQYF
TRBV4-1,few,.,TRBJ2-2,TGCGCCAGCAGCCAAGCCGAACGGACCGGGGAGCTGTTTTTT,CASSQAERTGELFF
TRBV12-3/TRBV12-4,.,.,TRBJ2-1,TGTGCCAGCAGTCCCGTGGACACCTACAATGAGCAGTTCTTC,CASSPVDTYNEQFF
TRBV7-9,many,.,TRBJ2-7,TGTGCCAGCAGCCCCACCCCATTGGGAGTTTACGAGCAGTACTTC,CASSPTPLGVYEQYF
TRBV20-1,.,.,TRBJ1-5,TGCAGTGCTAGAGATGGAGGGGGAAATCAGCCCCAGCATTTT,CSARDGGGNQPQHF
TRBV7-8,few,TRBD1,TRBJ1-2,TGTGCCAGCAGCTACGGGACAGGGCGGAAGGGCTACACCTTC,CASSYGTGRKGYTF
TRBV5-4,few,TRBD2,TRBJ2-7,TGTGCCAGCAGCTTGGCCTTAGCGGGGTACACCGAGCAGTACTTC,CASSLALAGYTEQYF
TRBV15,.,.,TRBJ1-5,TGTGCCACCAGCAGACACCCGCAGGGGTATAGCAATCAGCCCCAGCATTTT,CATSRHPQGYSNQPQHF
TRBV7-2,.,.,TRBJ2-5,TGTGCCAGCAGCTTAGGCGGGCTATCTCAAGAGACCCAGTACTTC,CASSLGGLSQETQYF
TRBV2,few,TRBD2,TRBJ2-4,TGTGCCAGCAGTGGTACGACTAGCGGGGGGTCCAAAAACATTCAGTACTTC,CASSGTTSGGSKNIQYF
TRBV2,.,.,TRBJ2-2,TGTGCCAGCGGTGGACAGCGAAACACCGGGGAGCTGTTTTTT,CASGGQRNTGELFF
TRBV5-6,few,.,TRBJ2-2,TGTGCCAGCAGCCCCCGTTTCGTAGACAGCACCGGGGAGCTGTTTTTT,CASSPRFVDSTGELFF
TRBV2,few,.,TRBJ2-3,TGTGCCAGCAGGGGACCGAGTGGGCACCGAGTTACCACAGATACGCAGTATTTT,CASRGPSGHRVTTDTQYF
TRBV5-1,.,.,TRBJ1-2,TGCGCCAGCAGCTTCCCGAATGACAACTATGGCTACACCTTC,CASSFPNDNYGYTF
TRBV20-1,.,.,TRBJ1-4,TGCAGTGCTAGAGGCAGAGGGTTTCCCGCAACTAATGAAAAACTGTTTTTT,CSARGRGFPATNEKLFF
TRBV5-6,.,.,TRBJ2-1,TGTGCCAGCAGCTTGGTGGCCCAGCAGTTCTTC,CASSLVAQQFF
TRBV4-2,few,.,TRBJ2-1,TGTGCCAGCAGCCAAGTGTGGGGGGGCCTTGGTGATGAGCAGTTCTTC,CASSQVWGGLGDEQFF